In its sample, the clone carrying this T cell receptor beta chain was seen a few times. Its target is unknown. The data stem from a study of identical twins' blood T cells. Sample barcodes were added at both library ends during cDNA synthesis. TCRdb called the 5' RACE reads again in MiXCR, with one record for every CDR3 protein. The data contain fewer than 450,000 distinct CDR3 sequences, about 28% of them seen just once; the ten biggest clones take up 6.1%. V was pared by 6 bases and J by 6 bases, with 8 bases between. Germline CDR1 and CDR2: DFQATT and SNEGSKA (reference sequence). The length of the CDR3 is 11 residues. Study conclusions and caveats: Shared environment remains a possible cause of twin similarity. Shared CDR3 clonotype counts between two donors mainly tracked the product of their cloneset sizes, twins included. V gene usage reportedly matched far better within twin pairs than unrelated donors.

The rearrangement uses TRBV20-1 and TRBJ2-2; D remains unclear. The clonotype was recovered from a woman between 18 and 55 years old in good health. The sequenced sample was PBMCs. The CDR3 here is CSARLAGELFF. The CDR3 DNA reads TGCAGTGCCCGGCTTGCCGGGGAGCTGTTTTTT.